What follows is one T cell receptor (beta chain) and its context. Its antigen is unknown. No base qualities exist here, and no much larger clone lies one base off it. These data come from a study of blood T cell repertoires in COVID-19 (TCRdb year 2020). In terms of the full investigation: The collaborator samples originated in the United States, Italy and Spain and spanned the acute and convalescent phases of COVID-19. Where available, HLA class I and class II types were obtained from metadata supplied by the sample provider rather than from assay-based typing. Subjects who had been exposed to COVID-19, were actively infected with it, or had recovered from it provided the deeply sampled blood TCRbeta repertoires that made up the dataset. Nearly every sample came with metadata listing a de-identified subject ID, COVID-19 status, age in years and sex. The material from the prospective study consisted of cDNA or gDNA derived from T cells, B-cell-depleted T cells, or PBMCs. A freely available public database, intended as a resource for researchers studying the immune response to SARS-CoV-2, is where the repertoires were released. The samples were drawn from the first 160 participants of the ongoing ImmuneRACE study and from 1,254 subjects provided by 6 global collaborators.

Each collaborating institution followed its own protocols to collect whole blood in K2EDTA tubes. For TCRbeta analysis, collaborators shipped samples in one of three forms: frozen whole blood, isolated PBMCs, or DNA extracted from either of those sample types. TCRbeta CDR3 regions were amplified from genomic DNA by means of the immunoSEQ Assay, a bias-controlled multiplex PCR. The authors processed their data as follows. Within the assay, amplification of reference gene primers was used to estimate how many nucleated cells each sample contained. Sequence reads were collapsed and filtered to measure the absolute abundance of every unique TCRbeta CDR3 rearrangement. For each sample, productive Simpson clonality was calculated as the square root of Simpson's diversity index over productive rearrangements. Sourced from immuneACCESS, this table was stored by TCRdb with only in-frame sequences that have V and J called. A share of the clones is absent; for the studies checked, an unresolved V gene accounts for under half, and the remainder has no known explanation. The V and J calls and the clone size are those of that table, but D and trimming were determined from the DNA. The table for this sample lists tens of thousands of clones; about 80% of them were counted only once. The ten top clones hold just under 7% of the sample.

Overall study outcomes, separate from this receptor: Clinical and demographic metadata were provided uncurated, with the amount varying by source and participant.

The CDR3 sequence holds 15 residues, the cysteine and phenylalanine included. Only the CDR3 region is kept as DNA, spanning 45 bases read in frame from base 1. V lost 0 bases and J lost 6 bases; the stretch between them is 9 bases long. Reading the germline V gene gives CDR1 LGHNA and CDR2 YSLEER. Sequencing used peripheral blood. This TCR came from a man between 70 and 80 years old with active COVID-19. The chain uses TRBV4-3 and TRBJ1-6, with an unclear D gene assignment. The nucleotide sequence reads TGCGCCAGCAGCCAAGAATCCCAGCGTAATTCACCCCTCCACTTT. Translated, it gives CASSQESQRNSPLHF.